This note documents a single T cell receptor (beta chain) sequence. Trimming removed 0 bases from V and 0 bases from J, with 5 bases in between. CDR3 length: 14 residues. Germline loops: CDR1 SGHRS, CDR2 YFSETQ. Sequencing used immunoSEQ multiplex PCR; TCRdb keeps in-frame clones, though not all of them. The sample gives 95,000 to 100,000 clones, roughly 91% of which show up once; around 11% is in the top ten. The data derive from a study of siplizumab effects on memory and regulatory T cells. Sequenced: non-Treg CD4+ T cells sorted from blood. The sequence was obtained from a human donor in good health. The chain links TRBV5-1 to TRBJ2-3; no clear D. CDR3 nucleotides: TGCGCCAGCAGCTTGGCCCCGAGCACAGATACGCAGTATTTT. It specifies CASSLAPSTDTQYF. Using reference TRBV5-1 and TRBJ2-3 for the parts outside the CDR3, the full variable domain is KAGVTQTPRYLIKTRGQQVTLSCSPISGHRSVSWYQQTPGQGLQFLFEYFSETQRNKGNFPGRFSGRQFSNSRSEMNVSTLELGDSALYLCASSLAPSTDTQYFGPGTRLTVL.